The entry that follows covers one T cell receptor beta chain sequence. Its target antigen remains unknown. Within one base of it there is no much larger clone, and no base qualities were kept. This entry comes from a study of OX40 agonist ivuxolimab in advanced cancers. At the level of the whole study: The costimulatory receptor OX40 (CD134) was targeted by ivuxolimab, a fully human IgG2 agonistic monoclonal antibody. Of the approximately 53 patients in dose escalation, about 20 had hepatocellular carcinoma, roughly 15 had melanoma, 9 had renal cell carcinoma and 9 had head and neck cancer. The dose-escalation cohort was 82.7% male with a mean age of approximately 60 years, ranging from about 20 to 80. Intravenous ivuxolimab was administered to patients every 2 weeks at six dose levels: 0.01, 0.1, 0.3, 1.5, 3 and 10 mg/kg. Partial responses occurred in three dose-escalation patients: two with cutaneous melanoma and one with hepatocellular carcinoma. The paper reports the monotherapy dose-escalation portion (N of about 51 patients) of the phase I ivuxolimab trial. Patients were allowed to have had prior anti-PD-1, anti-PD-L1 or anti-CTLA-4 therapy, and 30% to 40% of the dose-escalation patients had been treated with checkpoint inhibitors. The purpose of peripheral TCRbeta sequencing was to test whether ivuxolimab changed TCR sequence diversity and led to clonal T-cell expansion. General study outcomes and caveats: The antigen specificity of the clonally expanded peripheral T cells was not determined. After ivuxolimab, more expanded clones were found on average in CD8+ T cells than in CD4+ T cells. Clonal expansion of both CD4+ and CD8+ blood T cells was observed from baseline to week 6 at doses 0.1 to 3.0 mg/kg. Partial responders in the 0.1-3.0 mg/kg groups had among the lowest normalized peripheral clonal expansion, especially among CD8+ T cells. Low levels of normalized T-cell clonal expansion were also seen in some patients who did not respond.

From the cysteine up to the phenylalanine, the CDR3 has a length of 10 residues. Only the CDR3 region is kept as DNA, spanning 30 bases read in frame from base 1. Trimming leaves V shorter by 8 bases and J shorter by 10 bases, with the junction holding 2 bases beyond the gene matches. From the germline V gene, CDR1 is MDHEN and CDR2 is SYDVKM. The trial excluded patients who had a history of autoimmune disease or were on systemic immunosuppression. Peripheral blood for TCR sequencing was drawn from every dose cohort at baseline, at cycle 4 day 1 and at cycle 7 day 1. The samples were drawn from a first-in-human, open-label, multicenter phase I dose-escalation trial of ivuxolimab. The trial enrolled adults with locally advanced or metastatic head and neck squamous cell, hepatocellular, melanoma or renal cell carcinoma. Before TCR sequencing, CD4+ T cells and CD8+ T cells from peripheral blood were sorted into separate populations.

Genomic DNA was isolated from the sorted cells so that the TCRbeta CDR3 region could be sequenced. The immunoSEQ Assay was used for sequencing of TCRbeta CDR3 regions. This is the immuneACCESS table as TCRdb keeps it, with only in-frame sequences that have V and J called. A part of the clones is gone; compared with another copy, unresolved V genes explain less than half, and the rest is unexplained. For this sample the table gives about 73,000 clones, of which approximately 92% were detected only once. The ten biggest clones cover roughly 0.5% of the sample. The V and J genes are TRBV28 and TRBJ2-1; 7 central nucleotides agree with TRBD2. The sequencing here drew on CD4+ or CD8+ T cells sorted from blood, taken in a trial of the OX40 agonist ivuxolimab. The sequence was obtained from an adult with an advanced solid tumor such as melanoma, head and neck, liver or kidney cancer. The nucleotide sequence reads TGTGCCAGCGGGAGGGGAGAGCAGTTCTTC. Translated, this is CASGRGEQFF.